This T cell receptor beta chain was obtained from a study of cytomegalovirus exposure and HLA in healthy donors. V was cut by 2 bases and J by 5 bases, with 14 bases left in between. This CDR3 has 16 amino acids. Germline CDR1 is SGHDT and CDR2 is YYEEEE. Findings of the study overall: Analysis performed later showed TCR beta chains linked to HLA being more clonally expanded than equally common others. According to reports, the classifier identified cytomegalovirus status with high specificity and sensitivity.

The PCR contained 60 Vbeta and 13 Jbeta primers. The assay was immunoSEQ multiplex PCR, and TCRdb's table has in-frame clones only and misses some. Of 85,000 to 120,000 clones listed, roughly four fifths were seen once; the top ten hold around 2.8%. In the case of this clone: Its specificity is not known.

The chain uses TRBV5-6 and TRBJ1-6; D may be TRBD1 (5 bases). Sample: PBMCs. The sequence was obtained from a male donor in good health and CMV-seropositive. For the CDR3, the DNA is TGTGCCAGCAGCTTATTCGGACATACGGATAATTCACCCCTCCACTTT. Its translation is CASSLFGHTDNSPLHF.